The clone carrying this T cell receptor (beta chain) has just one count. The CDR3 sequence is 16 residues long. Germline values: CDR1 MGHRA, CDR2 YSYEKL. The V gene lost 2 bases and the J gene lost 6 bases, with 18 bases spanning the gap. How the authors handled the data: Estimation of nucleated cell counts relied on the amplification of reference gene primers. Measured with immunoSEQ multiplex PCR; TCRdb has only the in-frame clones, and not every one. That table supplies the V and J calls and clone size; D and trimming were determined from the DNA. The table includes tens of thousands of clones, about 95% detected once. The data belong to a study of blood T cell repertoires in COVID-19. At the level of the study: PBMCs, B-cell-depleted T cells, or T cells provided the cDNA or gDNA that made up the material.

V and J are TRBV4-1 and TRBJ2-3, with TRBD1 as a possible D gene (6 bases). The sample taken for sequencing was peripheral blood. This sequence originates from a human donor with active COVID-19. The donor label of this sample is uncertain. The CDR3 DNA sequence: TGCGCCAGCAGCCAATCTCTGAGCTTAACAGGGGATACGCAGTATTTT. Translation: CASSQSLSLTGDTQYF.